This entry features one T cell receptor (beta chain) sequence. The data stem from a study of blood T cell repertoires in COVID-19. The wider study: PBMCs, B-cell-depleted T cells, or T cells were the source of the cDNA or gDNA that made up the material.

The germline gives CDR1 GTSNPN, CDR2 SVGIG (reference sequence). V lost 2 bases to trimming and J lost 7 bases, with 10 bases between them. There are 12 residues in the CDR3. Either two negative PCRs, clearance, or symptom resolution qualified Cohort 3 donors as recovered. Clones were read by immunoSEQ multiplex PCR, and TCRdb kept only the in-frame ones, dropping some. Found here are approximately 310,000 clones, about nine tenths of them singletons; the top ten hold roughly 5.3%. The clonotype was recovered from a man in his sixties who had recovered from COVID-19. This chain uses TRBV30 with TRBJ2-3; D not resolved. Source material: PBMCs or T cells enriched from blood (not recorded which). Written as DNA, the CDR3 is TGTGCCTGGAGTCCCCCTAGAAATACGCAGTATTTT. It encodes CAWSPPRNTQYF. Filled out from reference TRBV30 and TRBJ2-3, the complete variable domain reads SQTIHQWPATLVQPVGSPLSLECTVEGTSNPNLYWYRQAAGRGLQLLFYSVGIGQISSEVPQNLSASRPQDRQFILSSKKLLLSDSGFYLCAWSPPRNTQYFGPGTRLTVL.